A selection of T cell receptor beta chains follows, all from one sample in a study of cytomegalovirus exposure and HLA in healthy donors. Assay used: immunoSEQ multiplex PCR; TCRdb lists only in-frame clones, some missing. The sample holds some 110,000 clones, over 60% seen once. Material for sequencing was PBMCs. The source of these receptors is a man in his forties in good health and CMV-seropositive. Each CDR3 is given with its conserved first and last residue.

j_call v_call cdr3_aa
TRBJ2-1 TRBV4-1 CASSQETSGFYNEQFF
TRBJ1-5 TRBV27 CASSLGAGMNQPQHF
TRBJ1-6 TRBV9 CASSVGQGTSPLHF
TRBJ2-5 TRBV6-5 CASSSGTGALQETQYF
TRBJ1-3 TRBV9 CASSVDPPGSSGNTIYF
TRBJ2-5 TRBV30 CAWRTGGETQYF
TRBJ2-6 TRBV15 CATDSGGSGANGLTF
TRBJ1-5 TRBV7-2 CASSRDGQNQPQHF
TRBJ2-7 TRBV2 CASTLLAGTGDEQYF
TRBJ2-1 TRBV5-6 CASSHKRGGRNSYNEQFF
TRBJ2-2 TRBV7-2 CASSLAGHGVPGELFF
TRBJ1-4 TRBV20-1 CSAPTNEKLFF
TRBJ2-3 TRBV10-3 CAISVRPGTDTQYF
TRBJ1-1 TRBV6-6 CASWNVGAAEAFF
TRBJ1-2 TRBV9 CASSVEGDYGYTF
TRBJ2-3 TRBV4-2 CASSRSEGADTQYF
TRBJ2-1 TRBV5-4 CASTPSTEPYNEQFF
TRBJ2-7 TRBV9 CASSPEGASSYEQYF
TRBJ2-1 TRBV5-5 CASSPGLAGVTYNEQLF
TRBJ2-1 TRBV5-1 CASSLIGRAYNEQFF
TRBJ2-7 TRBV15 CATSRARGQGPNEQYF
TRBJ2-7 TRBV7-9 CASGGDGSYEQYF
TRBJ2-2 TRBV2 CASSRQGAENGELFF
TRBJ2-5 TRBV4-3 CASSARLAGETQYF
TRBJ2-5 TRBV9 CASSPQTTGRGETQYF
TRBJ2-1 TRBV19 CASSFGLAGSNEQFF
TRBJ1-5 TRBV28 CASSSPGGEDQPQHF
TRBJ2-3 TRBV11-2 CASSRQGYTDTQYF
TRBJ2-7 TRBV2 CASVVVRGTGPQYF
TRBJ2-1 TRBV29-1 CSVGGLAGGEQFF
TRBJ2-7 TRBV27 CASSFGASGITGPRNEQYF
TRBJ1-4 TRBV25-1 CASSGQGNEKLFF
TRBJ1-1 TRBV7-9 CASSRQGGTEAFF
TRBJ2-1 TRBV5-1 CASSPGTSGREQFF
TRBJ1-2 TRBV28 CASTLKPGQGSYYGYTF
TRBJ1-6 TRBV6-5 CASSYSRLRNNSPLHF
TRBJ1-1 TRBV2 CASSDRGPTEAFF
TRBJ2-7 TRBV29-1 CSVGPGGVYEQYF
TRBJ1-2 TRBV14 CASSPPRGYSYGYTF
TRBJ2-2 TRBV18 CASSPPIPGELFF
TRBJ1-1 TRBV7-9 CASSPGQVMNTEAFF
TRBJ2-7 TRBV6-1 CASSGQGFFREYEQYF
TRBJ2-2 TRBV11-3 CASNLGLAGGRNTGELFF
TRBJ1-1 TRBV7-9 CASSLLGLGASTEAFF
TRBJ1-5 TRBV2 CASSEGANQPQHF
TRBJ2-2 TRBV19 CASKPRDRGRTGELFF
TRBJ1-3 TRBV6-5 CASSSGTGGSGNTIYF
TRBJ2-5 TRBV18 CASSPTQETQYF
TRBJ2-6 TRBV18 CASSPPFGGYGANVLTF
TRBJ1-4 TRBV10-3 CAIAGGAGEKLFF
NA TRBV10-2 CATICPPAASYEQYF
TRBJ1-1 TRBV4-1 CASSQTPGQGRDEAFF
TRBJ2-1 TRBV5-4 CASGRGTSEDNEQFF
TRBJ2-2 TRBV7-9 CASSRTTGLNTGELFF